One sample yielded the 30 T cell receptor beta chains listed below, sequenced in a study of CD8 T cells in ankylosing spondylitis. General observations from the study: A motif in TCR beta, a set of roughly eight highly homologous variants, appeared characteristic of ankylosing spondylitis blood.

MiXCR, applied by TCRdb to the 5' RACE reads, yields one record per CDR3 protein. The top ten hold approximately 6.3% of the sample, which has about 540,000 distinct CDR3 sequences, roughly an eighth seen once. These receptors' targets are unknown. The sample comprised blood, either unsorted or a sorted T cell fraction (not recorded which). Every receptor here comes from a male donor with ankylosing spondylitis.

This clonotype was counted at least ten times. This chain uses TRBV15 with TRBJ2-7, with a weak D call TRBD1 (5 bases). V lost 0 bases to trimming and J lost 2 bases, with 20 bases between them. Germline CDR1 and CDR2: LNHNV and YYDKDF (reference sequence). This CDR3 is 18 amino acids long. The CDR3 sequence is CATSRDPSTAAKAYEQYF. CDR3 bases: TGTGCCACCAGCAGAGATCCCTCGACAGCCGCGAAGGCCTACGAGCAGTACTTC.

This clonotype was counted at least ten times. The chain joins TRBV12-3 or TRBV12-4 to TRBJ1-4, with D possibly being TRBD1 (6 bases). The ends were cut back, 2 bases at V and 6 bases at J, with 10 bases in the middle. This CDR3 contains 14 residues. The CDR3 region has the DNA TGTGCCAGCAGTTTAAGGGGGGTGGATGAAAAACTGTTTTTT. This codes for CASSLRGVDEKLFF.

In this sample, this clonotype turned up a few times. The chain joins TRBV27 to TRBJ2-2; 7 bases are a match to TRBD2. Trimming cost V 2 bases and J 0 bases; bases outside gene matches: 6. The germline V gene encodes CDR1 MNHEY and CDR2 SMNVEV (reference sequence). This CDR3 is 17 amino acids long. The CDR3 reads CASSLGASGANTGELFF. The CDR3 DNA follows: TGTGCCAGCAGTTTAGGGGCTAGCGGTGCGAACACCGGGGAGCTGTTTTTT.

This clonotype was picked up many times. The rearrangement uses TRBV29-1 and TRBJ2-5; D is undetermined. Germline CDR1 SQVTM, CDR2 ANQGSEA. Trimming stripped 6 bases from V and 5 bases from J, with 16 bases between. The CDR3 spans 13 residues. In DNA form, the CDR3 reads TGCAGCGTAACTTTTCATGGTCTGGAGACCCAGTACTTC. Protein sequence: CSVTFHGLETQYF.

This clonotype showed up just a few times. The chain employs TRBV6-5 and TRBJ1-1; D perhaps matches TRBD1 (6 bases). With 4 bases removed from V and 2 bases from J, the gap between germline ends came to 11 bases. Germline V gene lookup returns CDR1 MNHEY and CDR2 SVGAGI. The CDR3 loop spans 14 amino acids. CDR3 sequence (DNA): TGTGCCAGCAGTTTCTGGACAGAAAACACTGAAGCTTTCTTT. Its translation: CASSFWTENTEAFF.

The V gene is TRBV5-1, the J gene TRBJ2-3; the match to TRBD2 covers 11 bases. The CDR3 spans 16 residues. The V and J ends lost 0 bases and 3 bases, in that order; junction bases with no gene match: 3. CDR1 and CDR2 from the germline V gene are SGHRS and YFSETQ. CDR3 nucleotides: TGCGCCAGCAGCTTGGCACTAGCGGGAGTGACAGATACGCAGTATTTT. Amino acid sequence: CASSLALAGVTDTQYF.

This clonotype was seen more than once but under ten times. This chain links TRBV3-1 with TRBJ1-5; no definite D call. The CDR3 contains 13 residues. V lost 4 bases, J lost 5 bases, and 9 bases lay in between. CDR1 is LGHDT, CDR2 YNNKEL, per germline (reference sequence). This CDR3 reads CASSLMPDQPQHF. The CDR3 DNA reads as TGTGCCAGCAGCCTCATGCCCGATCAGCCCCAGCATTTT.

This clonotype showed up many times. The chain couples TRBV2 to TRBJ2-1, with TRBD2 identical over 9 bases. The germline CDR1 and CDR2 sequences are SNHLY and FYNNEI. V was clipped by 4 bases and J by 0 bases; unmatched bases: 4. CDR3 length: 16 amino acids. The CDR3 coding sequence is TGTGCCAGCAGTGGGCGTAGCGGGAGCTCCTACAATGAGCAGTTCTTC. Its protein is CASSGRSGSSYNEQFF.

The chain couples TRBV5-4 to TRBJ2-1, with D unclear. This CDR3 is 16 amino acids long. V was pared by 3 bases and J by 3 bases, with 16 bases between. Per germline, CDR1 SGHNT and CDR2 YYREEE (reference sequence). As DNA, the CDR3 is TGTGCCAGCAGCTCTCCCGCCCTGCGGTTCTACAATGAGCAGTTCTTC. As protein: CASSSPALRFYNEQFF.

The V call is TRBV25-1, the J call TRBJ2-7; tentative D call: TRBD2 (6 bases). V was shortened by 2 bases and J by 1 base, with 9 bases between the two germline ends. The V gene's germline CDR1 is MGHDK and CDR2 SYGVNS. This CDR3 contains 14 residues. CDR3 nucleotides: TGTGCCAGCAGTGAAATAGCGGAATCCTACGAGCAGTACTTC. Translated, it gives CASSEIAESYEQYF.

The rearrangement links TRBV11-2 to TRBJ2-2, with 9 nucleotides matching TRBD2. Looked up from germline, CDR1 is SGHAT and CDR2 is FQNNGV. This CDR3 has 16 residues. V shed 1 base, J shed 6 bases, and the junction held 6 bases outside the gene matches. CDR3: CASSLAAGGPSGELFF. CDR3 in DNA: TGTGCCAGCAGCTTAGCGGCGGGAGGGCCCTCCGGGGAGCTGTTTTTT.

This clonotype came up many times. The CDR3 region has the DNA TGTGCCAGCAGCCAAGACGCGTCCACTGAAGCTTTCTTT. It specifies CASSQDASTEAFF. V gene TRBV4-2 combines with J gene TRBJ1-1; D unresolved. The V gene lost 0 bases and the J gene lost 4 bases, with 6 bases spanning the gap. Germline V gene sequence: CDR1 LGHNA, CDR2 YNFKEQ. This CDR3 region has 13 residues.

This clonotype was counted at least ten times. The V gene is TRBV5-1, the J gene TRBJ2-2, with D possibly being TRBD1 (5 bases). The CDR3 consists of 16 residues. V dropped 0 bases and J dropped 3 bases, with 12 bases sitting between them. Germline V lookup: CDR1 SGHRS, CDR2 YFSETQ. The DNA of the CDR3 is TGCGCCAGCAGCTTGGTACAGGCGAGTGACACCGGGGAGCTGTTTTTT. It yields the protein CASSLVQASDTGELFF.

The rearrangement uses TRBV5-1 and TRBJ1-3; D remains ambiguous. V lost 1 base and J lost 3, with 14 bases in between. Germline V gene data show CDR1 as SGHRS and CDR2 as YFSETQ. The CDR3 spans 16 residues. DNA of the CDR3: TGCGCCAGCAGCTTGAAACCCATAAACCTTGGAAACACCATATATTTT. Translation gives CASSLKPINLGNTIYF.

A remark on this clonotype: The CDR3 does not end in the conserved phenylalanine or tryptophan, so this is likely a read error. V usage is TRBV2 and J usage is TRBJ2-1; no clear D. This CDR3 region has 12 residues. The ends were cut back, 10 bases at V and 8 bases at J, with 15 bases in the middle. The V gene's germline CDR1 is SNHLY and CDR2 FYNNEI. The CDR3 region is CATKGPQDEQFL. The CDR3 DNA is TGTGCCACCAAAGGTCCTCAGGATGAGCAGTTCCTC.

This clonotype was recorded a few times. The rearrangement links TRBV15 to TRBJ2-1, with 7 bases fitting TRBD1. Germline trimming cut 9 bases from V and 3 bases from J; bases unmatched to any gene: 5. CDR3 size: 13 residues. Germline loops: CDR1 LNHNV, CDR2 YYDKDF (reference sequence). The CDR3 bases are TGTGCCACTTCGACAGGGCGCTACAATGAGCAGTTCTTC. Protein product: CATSTGRYNEQFF. The entire variable domain, with the rest obtained from reference TRBV15 and TRBJ2-1, is as follows: DAMVIQNPRYQVTQFGKPVTLSCSQTLNHNVMYWYQQKSSQAPKLLFHYYDKDFNNEADTPDNFQSRRPNTSFCFLDIRSPGLGDTAMYLCATSTGRYNEQFFGPGTRLTVL.

This clonotype was found a few times. The chain carries TRBV7-9 and TRBJ2-2, with D perhaps matching TRBD1 (5 bases). Germline CDR1 SEHNR, CDR2 FQNEAQ (reference sequence). V gave up 5 bases and J gave up 6 bases, with 16 bases separating them. The CDR3 covers 15 residues. The CDR3 bases are TGTGCCAGCAGCCTGACAGAGCTCAGGGCCGGGGAGCTGTTTTTT. Its translation: CASSLTELRAGELFF.

The J gene is TRBJ1-2, the V gene TRBV7-9; the D is unclear. The CDR3 covers 15 residues. V was clipped by 1 base and J by 8 bases, with 17 bases between them. Germline V gene lookup returns CDR1 SEHNR and CDR2 FQNEAQ (reference sequence). The CDR3 loop is CASSLGRGWMGGYTF. The CDR3 DNA follows: TGTGCCAGCAGCTTAGGGCGGGGTTGGATGGGCGGCTACACCTTC.

This clonotype has ten or more counts. This chain links TRBV12-3 or TRBV12-4 with TRBJ1-2; a weak D match, TRBD1 (5 bases). Deletions cut 7 bases from V and 4 bases from J, with 13 bases between. The CDR3 sequence is 13 residues long. CDR3 in amino acids: CASTITGFYGYTF. The CDR3 DNA is TGTGCCAGCACCATCACAGGATTCTATGGCTACACCTTC.

This chain connects TRBV5-1 to TRBJ2-7, with TRBD1 matching over 7 bases. This CDR3 region has 17 residues. Germline CDR1 is SGHRS and CDR2 is YFSETQ. Unmatched junction bases numbered 10, after V lost 0 bases and J lost 1 base. This chain's CDR3 is CASSLGPGTVLSYEQYF. CDR3 bases: TGCGCCAGCAGCTTGGGACCGGGGACAGTGTTATCCTACGAGCAGTACTTC.

This clonotype came up many times. The V and J genes are TRBV5-1 and TRBJ1-1; 12 bases are shared with TRBD1. The V and J ends lost 5 bases and 10 bases, in that order; junction bases with no gene match: 15. Germline CDR1 and CDR2: SGHRS and YFSETQ. This CDR3 is built from 16 residues. CDR3 in amino acids: CASSTGQGAGIDGAFF. The CDR3 nucleotides read TGCGCCAGCAGTACGGGACAGGGGGCCGGGATCGACGGAGCTTTCTTT. The full variable domain, rest sourced from reference TRBV5-1 and TRBJ1-1, is KAGVTQTPRYLIKTRGQQVTLSCSPISGHRSVSWYQQTPGQGLQFLFEYFSETQRNKGNFPGRFSGRQFSNSRSEMNVSTLELGDSALYLCASSTGQGAGIDGAFFGQGTRLTVV.

CDR3: CASSLEGTRHNEQFF. The DNA for the CDR3 is TGCGCCAGCAGCTTAGAAGGGACGAGACACAATGAGCAGTTCTTC. The chain carries TRBV5-1 and TRBJ2-1, with D perhaps being TRBD1 or TRBD2 (5 bases each). The germline V gene encodes CDR1 SGHRS and CDR2 YFSETQ. The CDR3 totals 15 residues. The V end lost 2 bases, the J end lost 5 bases, and 14 bases lay between the germline ends.

This clonotype came up a few times. The chain couples TRBV15 to TRBJ1-5; possibly TRBD1 for D (5 bases). Germline loops: CDR1 LNHNV, CDR2 YYDKDF (reference sequence). V lost 3 bases, J lost 3 bases, and 12 bases lay in between. The CDR3 runs to 15 residues. The CDR3 nucleotides read TGTGCCACCAGCAGGGGGGGGTTGCACAATCAGCCCCAGCATTTT. It translates to CATSRGGLHNQPQHF.

This clonotype occurred many times. J is TRBJ2-3 and V is TRBV7-2; a weak D match, TRBD1 (6 bases). This CDR3 region has 14 residues. Per the germline V gene, CDR1 is SGHTA and CDR2 is FQGNSA. V was pared by 3 bases and J by 3 bases, with 10 bases between. For the CDR3, the DNA is TGTGCCAGCAGCTTGTTCAGGGGAACAGATACGCAGTATTTT. It codes for CASSLFRGTDTQYF.

This clonotype was seen a handful of times. The rearrangement links TRBV7-8 to TRBJ1-1; D not certain. Germline V gives CDR1 SGHVS, CDR2 FQNEAQ. The CDR3 totals 15 residues. Trimming stripped 1 base from V and 5 bases from J, with 14 bases between. This CDR3 reads CASSLEWHTGTEAFF. The CDR3 DNA is TGTGCCAGCAGCTTAGAGTGGCACACCGGGACTGAAGCTTTCTTT.

The chain couples TRBV12-3 or TRBV12-4 to TRBJ2-2, with D perhaps assigned TRBD1 or TRBD2 (6 bases each). V gave up 6 bases and J gave up 3 bases, with 14 bases separating them. The CDR3 loop spans 15 amino acids. In DNA form, the CDR3 reads TGTGCCAGCAGCCAAGGGGGGCTTTACACCGGGGAGCTGTTTTTT. Residues: CASSQGGLYTGELFF.

The rearrangement uses TRBV2 and TRBJ1-5; possibly TRBD1 for D (5 bases). The CDR3 is 16 amino acids. Looked up from germline, CDR1 is SNHLY and CDR2 is FYNNEI. V lost 2 bases, J lost 9 bases, and 20 bases lay in between. CDR3 bases: TGTGCCAGCAGTGAAATGTCGGGACGGCCGTCTGGGCCCCAGCATTTT. Its protein product is CASSEMSGRPSGPQHF.

This clonotype has only a few counts. The chain employs TRBV7-9 and TRBJ2-4; D could derive from TRBD1 or TRBD2 (5 bases each). V was pared by 2 bases and J by 6 bases, with 8 bases between. CDR3 size: 13 residues. Germline V gene sequence: CDR1 SEHNR, CDR2 FQNEAQ (reference sequence). The CDR3 DNA follows: TGTGCCAGCAGCTTACCAGGGACAAACATTCAGTACTTC. Encoded protein: CASSLPGTNIQYF.

The gene calls are TRBV7-2 and TRBJ1-2; TRBD1 might be the D (5 bases). Germline V lookup: CDR1 SGHTA, CDR2 FQGNSA. The V and J ends lost 5 bases and 6 bases respectively, with 16 bases between them. The CDR3 runs to 14 residues. CDR3 sequence: CASSPWGRADGYTF. CDR3 nucleotides: TGTGCCAGCAGCCCCTGGGGCAGGGCGGATGGCTACACCTTC.

J is TRBJ2-1 and V is TRBV6-1; D may be TRBD1 or TRBD2 (5 bases each). In germline, CDR1 is MNHNS, CDR2 SASEGT. Trimming removed 6 bases from V and 8 bases from J, with 20 bases in between. This CDR3 has 15 residues. The CDR3 region has the DNA TGTGCCAGCAGGGGGGAAAGCGTCGTCGTCGATGAGCAGTTCTTC. Translation: CASRGESVVVDEQFF.